This is a list of T cell receptor beta chains from one sample in a study of OX40 agonist ivuxolimab in advanced cancers. Some clones are missing from TCRdb's copy, which holds only in-frame ones; the method was immunoSEQ multiplex PCR. The data show about 32,000 clones, 81% seen once. The sample here was CD4+ or CD8+ T cells sorted from blood, taken in a trial of the OX40 agonist ivuxolimab. The receptors were gathered from an adult with an advanced solid tumor such as melanoma, head and neck, liver or kidney cancer. The CDR3 runs from the conserved cysteine through the conserved F or W. A D gene is named only where the DNA matches it firmly. Expanded clones are given a class, and other clones once, few, many or no size at all.

size	V	J	D	length	CDR3	DNA
-	TRBV9	TRBJ1-4	-	15	CASSVDEGFNEKLFF	TGTGCCAGCAGCGTAGATGAGGGTTTTAATGAAAAACTGTTTTTT
-	TRBV4-2	TRBJ1-1	-	14	CASSLNPGGTEAFF	TGTGCCAGCAGTCTTAATCCGGGTGGCACTGAAGCTTTCTTT
few	TRBV6-5	TRBJ2-7	-	13	CASIGAATYEQYF	TGTGCCAGCATAGGGGCAGCAACCTACGAGCAGTACTTC
-	TRBV2	TRBJ1-2	-	14	CASRGDIPGGGYTF	TGTGCCAGCAGAGGAGACATTCCGGGGGGTGGCTACACCTTC
-	TRBV5-8	TRBJ1-2	TRBD1	15	CASSLDRGLGGGYTF	TGTGCCAGCAGCTTGGACAGGGGCCTTGGCGGAGGCTACACCTTC
-	TRBV10-3	TRBJ1-1	TRBD1	18	CAISDPQIGQAMNTEAFF	TGTGCCATCAGTGATCCCCAGATCGGACAGGCGATGAACACTGAAGCTTTCTTT
once	TRBV6-5	TRBJ1-1	-	13	CASTLGRNTEAFF	TGTGCCAGCACCCTGGGGAGGAACACTGAAGCTTTCTTT
-	TRBV7-9	TRBJ2-4	TRBD2	17	CASSRVLAGVAKNIQYF	TGTGCCAGCAGCCGGGTTCTAGCGGGGGTAGCCAAAAACATTCAGTACTTC
-	TRBV7-9	TRBJ2-2	-	13	CASSLLPTGELFF	TGTGCCAGCAGCTTACTGCCCACCGGGGAGCTGTTTTTT
-	TRBV9	TRBJ2-3	-	14	CASSVRGDRDTQYF	TGTGCCAGCAGCGTACGAGGGGACCGGGATACGCAGTATTTT
-	TRBV6-1	TRBJ1-2	TRBD1	15	CASGDNRGGNYGYTF	TGTGCCAGCGGAGATAACAGGGGCGGGAACTATGGCTACACCTTC
-	TRBV13	TRBJ2-7	-	14	CASSLYGRGHEQYF	TGTGCCAGCAGCTTATATGGAAGGGGTCACGAGCAGTACTTC
-	TRBV6-5	TRBJ1-5	TRBD1	15	CASRETGGGGQPQHF	TGTGCCAGCAGGGAAACAGGGGGCGGAGGTCAGCCCCAGCATTTT
few	TRBV18	TRBJ2-7	-	16	CASSPLEGHAKGEQYF	TGTGCCAGCTCACCTCTGGAGGGGCACGCGAAGGGCGAGCAGTACTTC
-	TRBV6-5	TRBJ1-3	-	16	CASSYSMGLSGNTIYF	TGTGCCAGCAGTTACTCGATGGGACTCTCTGGAAACACCATATATTTT
few	TRBV2	TRBJ2-3	-	16	CASSEAAAESTDTQYF	TGTGCCAGCAGTGAAGCGGCTGCGGAGAGCACAGATACGCAGTATTTT
-	TRBV5-1	TRBJ2-7	-	14	CASSLASGAYEQYF	TGCGCCAGCAGCTTGGCTTCGGGGGCGTACGAGCAGTACTTC